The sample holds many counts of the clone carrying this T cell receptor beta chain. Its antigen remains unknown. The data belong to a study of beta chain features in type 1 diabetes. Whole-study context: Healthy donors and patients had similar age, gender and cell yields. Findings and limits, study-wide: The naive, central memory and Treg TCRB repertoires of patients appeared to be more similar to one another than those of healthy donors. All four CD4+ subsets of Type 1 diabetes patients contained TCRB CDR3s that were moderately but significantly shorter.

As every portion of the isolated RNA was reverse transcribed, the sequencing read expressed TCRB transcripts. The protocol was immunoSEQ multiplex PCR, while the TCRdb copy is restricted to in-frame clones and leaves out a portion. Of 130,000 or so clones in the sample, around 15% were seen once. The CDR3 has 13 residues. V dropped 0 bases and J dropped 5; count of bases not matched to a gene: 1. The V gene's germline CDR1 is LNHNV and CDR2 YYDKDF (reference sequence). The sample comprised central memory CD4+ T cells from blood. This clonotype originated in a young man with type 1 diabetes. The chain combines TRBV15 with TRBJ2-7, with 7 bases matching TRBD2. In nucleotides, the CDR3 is TGTGCCACCAGCAGAGACGCGGGGGACGAGCAGTACTTC. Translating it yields CATSRDAGDEQYF.